The rows below give T cell receptor beta chains drawn from one sample of a study of blood T cell repertoires in COVID-19. Assay used: immunoSEQ multiplex PCR; TCRdb lists only in-frame clones, some missing. The table has about 300,000 clones, around 85% seen once. Sequencing was carried out using PBMCs or T cells enriched from blood (not recorded which). Receptors were obtained from a woman in her thirties who had been exposed to COVID-19. The conserved cysteine and the conserved F or W are not part of the CDR3 here. D genes are given only for firm matches. Size is omitted from some rows. Given values are once, few, many or a class for expanded clones.

clone_size j_call d_call v_call cdr3_aa
NA TRBJ2-7 TRBD1 TRBV28 ASSLSDRVGEQY
NA TRBJ1-5 NA TRBV4-2 ASSPIISGGRGQPQH
once TRBJ1-6 NA TRBV5-1 ASSLGGGAGNSPLH
NA TRBJ1-3 NA TRBV27 ASADRISGNTIY
NA TRBJ1-4 TRBD1 TRBV7-3 ASSPGQGEKLF
once TRBJ2-5 NA TRBV2 ASSPTSRVETQY
NA TRBJ2-7 NA TRBV30 AVDRGSYEQY
NA TRBJ2-1 NA TRBV5-1 ASSPTRVASYNEQF
NA TRBJ1-4 NA TRBV12-3/TRBV12-4 ASRSRGGEKLF
few TRBJ1-2 NA TRBV28 ASSLTSLYGYT